Here is one T cell receptor beta chain with its context. This sample was taken from a study of blood T cell repertoires in COVID-19. For the study at large: Sites across the United States, Italy and Spain contributed samples from acute and convalescent COVID-19. PBMCs, B-cell-depleted T cells, or T cells were the source of the cDNA or gDNA that made up the material.

Original methodology: From reference gene primer amplification, estimates of nucleated cell counts were derived. TCRdb's copy holds only in-frame clones and misses some; the assay was immunoSEQ multiplex PCR. V, J and clone size are taken as reported in that table, and D and trimming were inferred from the DNA itself. The data show some 200,000 clones, 80% to 90% seen once. The length of the CDR3 is 13 residues. J was trimmed by 11 bases and V by 0 bases; bases with no gene match: 5. Germline V CDR1 and CDR2: LNHDA, SQIVND (reference sequence). The V and J genes are TRBV19 and TRBJ1-1; 8 bases fit TRBD1. This receptor was identified in a woman between 18 and 29 years old who had recovered from COVID-19. Sequenced material: peripheral blood. The CDR3 region has the DNA TGTGCCAGTAGTATAGACTCACACAGGGGGGCTTTCTTT. It translates to CASSIDSHRGAFF.